This T cell receptor (beta chain) was captured by sequencing in a study of T cell changes during pregnancy in multiple sclerosis. This clone was counted a few times. Produced via immunoSEQ multiplex PCR; TCRdb's table is partial and in-frame only. This table holds tens of thousands of clones, approximately 90% found once. Between the trimmed V and J ends, which lost 3 bases and 1 base, there was a span of 6 bases. CDR1 is GTSNPN, CDR2 SVGIG, per germline (reference sequence). This CDR3 spans 12 amino acids. The source was CD4+ T cells from peripheral blood mononuclear cells, collected after pregnancy. The sequence was obtained from a female donor in good health, enrolled as a control in a pregnancy study. This sequence joins TRBV30 and TRBJ1-1; D gene unclear. The chain's CDR3 is CAWSVRNTEAFF. Written as DNA, the CDR3 is TGTGCCTGGAGCGTCCGGAACACTGAAGCTTTCTTT.